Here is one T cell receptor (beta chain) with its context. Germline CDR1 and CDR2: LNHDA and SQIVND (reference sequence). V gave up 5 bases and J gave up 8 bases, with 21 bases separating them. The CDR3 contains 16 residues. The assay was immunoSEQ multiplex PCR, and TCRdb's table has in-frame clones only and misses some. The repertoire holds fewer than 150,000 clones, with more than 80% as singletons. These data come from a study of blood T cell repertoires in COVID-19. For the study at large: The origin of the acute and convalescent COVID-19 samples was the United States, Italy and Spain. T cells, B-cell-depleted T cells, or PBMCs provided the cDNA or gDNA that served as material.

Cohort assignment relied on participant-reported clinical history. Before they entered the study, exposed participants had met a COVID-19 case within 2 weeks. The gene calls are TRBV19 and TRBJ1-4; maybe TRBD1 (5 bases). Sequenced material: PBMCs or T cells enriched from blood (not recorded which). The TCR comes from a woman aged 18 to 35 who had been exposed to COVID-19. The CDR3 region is CASSLGHLYYREKLFF. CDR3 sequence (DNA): TGTGCCAGTAGTCTTGGACACCTCTACTATCGGGAAAAACTGTTTTTT.